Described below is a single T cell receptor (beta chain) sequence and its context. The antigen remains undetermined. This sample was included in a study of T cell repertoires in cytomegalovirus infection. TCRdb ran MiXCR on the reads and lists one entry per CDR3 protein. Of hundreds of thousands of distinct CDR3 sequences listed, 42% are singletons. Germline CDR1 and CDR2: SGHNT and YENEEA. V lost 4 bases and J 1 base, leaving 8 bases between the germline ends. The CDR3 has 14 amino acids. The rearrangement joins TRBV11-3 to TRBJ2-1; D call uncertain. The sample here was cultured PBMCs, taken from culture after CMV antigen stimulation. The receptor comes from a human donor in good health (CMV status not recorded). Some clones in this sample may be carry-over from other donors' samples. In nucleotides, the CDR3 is TGTGCCAGCAGCTCCGATGGATCCTACAATGAGCAGTTCTTC. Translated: CASSSDGSYNEQFF. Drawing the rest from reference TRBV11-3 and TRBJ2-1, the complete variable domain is EAGVVQSPRYKIIEKKQPVAFWCNPISGHNTLYWYLQNLGQGPELLIRYENEEAVDDSQLPKDRFSAERLKGVDSTLKIQPAELGDSAVYLCASSSDGSYNEQFFGPGTRLTVL.